Listed below are T cell receptor beta chains from one sample, sequenced in a study of T cell changes during pregnancy in multiple sclerosis. The repertoire was sequenced with immunoSEQ multiplex PCR; TCRdb's copy has only in-frame clones and lacks some. The sample records some 37,000 clones, roughly nine tenths being singletons. Sequences were derived from CD4+ T cells from peripheral blood mononuclear cells, sampled before pregnancy. The source of these receptors is a female donor with multiple sclerosis, enrolled in a pregnancy study. The CDR3 runs from the conserved cysteine through the conserved F or W. Fields, in order: CDR3 length, V gene, J gene, CDR3 protein.

12	TRBV15	TRBJ2-5	CATSREGWEQYF
16	TRBV6-5	TRBJ2-1	CASSYPSGASYNEQFF
14	TRBV25-1	TRBJ2-5	CASAGTGLQETQYF
14	TRBV19	TRBJ2-7	CASNGGRALHEQYF
17	TRBV7-2	TRBJ2-7	CASSILSGRRPSYEQYF
16	TRBV7-6	TRBJ2-7	CASSLGGLASSYEQYF
13	TRBV7-2	TRBJ1-1	CASSLAQNTEAFF
13	TRBV19	TRBJ2-5	CASSTAGGQTQYF
14	TRBV6-6	TRBJ1-1	CASSYPPGNTEAFF
16	TRBV9	TRBJ2-2	CASSLGLAGGTGELFF
15	TRBV5-1	TRBJ2-7	CASSLLAGASYEQYF
15	TRBV5-4	TRBJ2-1	CASSLTGGPYNEQFF
14	TRBV5-5	TRBJ2-7	CASGASGRPYEQYF
16	TRBV5-1	TRBJ2-6	CASRGRESPGANVLTF
16	TRBV4-3	TRBJ2-1	CASSQQLAGVFGEQFF
13	TRBV15	TRBJ2-1	CATSLGLALEQFF
15	TRBV29-1	TRBJ2-1	CSVGRQTGAYNEQFF
15	TRBV5-1	TRBJ2-2	CASSRYTGTTGELFF
15	TRBV6-6	TRBJ2-7	CASSSSGTGPYEQYF
15	TRBV28	TRBJ1-5	CASSGGLTANQPQHF
15	TRBV15	TRBJ2-1	CATSRDIGGYNEQFF
16	TRBV28	TRBJ2-1	CASSPGGTGGADEQFF
15	TRBV19	TRBJ1-5	CASTPRRPIDQPQHF
15	TRBV7-9	TRBJ1-3	CASSLVGGSGNTIYF
17	TRBV27	TRBJ2-1	CASSSRTSGRGYNEQFF
16	TRBV6-5	TRBJ2-3	CASSYSAGQGSDTQYF